This TCR beta chain is from a study of blood T cells in healthy people across ages. Findings of the study overall: Strong correlation was found linking TCR beta diversity to naive T cell percentage.

Alongside a J-beta primer mix, a sample-barcoded 5' primer served in a second PCR lasting roughly 7 to 11 cycles. TCRdb recomputed calls from the 5' RACE reads with MiXCR, one row per CDR3 protein. The top ten clones hold 20% to 25% of a sample with around 1,900,000 distinct CDR3 sequences, roughly two fifths of them seen once. Points on this clonotype: Antigen unknown.

V trimming: 1 base; J trimming: 0 bases; junction bases outside the gene matches: 5. Germline assignment: CDR1 SGHTA and CDR2 FQGNSA. The CDR3 consists of 18 residues. The sequence derives from a human donor in good health. V usage is TRBV7-2 and J usage is TRBJ2-1; 11 bases are shared with TRBD2. Source material: blood. The CDR3: CASSLVLAGGYSYNEQFF. CDR3 DNA sequence: TGTGCCAGCAGCTTAGTATTAGCGGGGGGGTACTCCTACAATGAGCAGTTCTTC.